The 24 T cell receptor beta chains below come from one sample, sequenced in a study of cytomegalovirus exposure and HLA in healthy donors. 60 Vbeta and 13 Jbeta primers were used in PCR. Libraries were prepared by immunoSEQ multiplex PCR; TCRdb keeps only in-frame clonotypes and omits some of them. The sample records 150,000 to 200,000 clones, roughly 85% being singletons. Source material: PBMCs. The receptors were sampled from a woman aged 25 to 39 in good health and CMV-seropositive.

The rearrangement links TRBV5-5 to TRBJ1-1, with 7 bases lining up with TRBD1. Germline lookup yields CDR1 SGHKS and CDR2 YYEKEE (reference sequence). With V trimmed by 4 bases and J by 0 bases, 3 bases remained unmatched. This CDR3 has 14 amino acids. CDR3 region: CASSKTGLNTEAFF. In nucleotides, the CDR3 is TGTGCCAGCAGCAAGACAGGGTTGAACACTGAAGCTTTCTTT.

This chain connects TRBV5-1 to TRBJ1-2, with 11 positions matching TRBD1. Per the germline V gene, CDR1 is SGHRS and CDR2 is YFSETQ. Germline trimming cut 1 base from V and 3 bases from J; bases unmatched to any gene: 14. This CDR3 is built from 19 residues. Here the CDR3 reads CASSLSPGQGGLPDYGYTF. The CDR3 DNA follows: TGCGCCAGCAGCTTGTCCCCGGGACAGGGGGGTTTACCTGACTATGGCTACACCTTC.

The chain is built from TRBV18 and TRBJ2-3, with 11 bases that match TRBD2. V dropped 6 bases and J dropped 8; count of bases not matched to a gene: 13. The V gene's germline CDR1 is KGHSH and CDR2 LQKENI. The CDR3 length is 16 residues. CDR3 protein: CASSPTILAGDSTQYF. The CDR3 DNA reads as TGTGCCAGCTCGCCTACTATACTAGCGGGGGACAGTACGCAGTATTTT.

The chain has TRBV10-3 and TRBJ1-1, with TRBD1 matching over 7 bases. The J segment lost 2 bases and the V segment lost 0 bases, leaving 6 bases of the junction unmatched. The CDR3 contains 16 residues. Germline V gives CDR1 ENHRY, CDR2 SYGVKD. The CDR3 sequence is CAISESETGYNTEAFF. Here the CDR3 DNA reads TGTGCCATCAGTGAGTCGGAGACAGGGTATAACACTGAAGCTTTCTTT.

The chain recombines TRBV6-5 with TRBJ2-1, with D maybe TRBD1 (6 bases). The CDR3 runs 14 residues. V dropped 5 bases and J dropped 3 bases, with 11 bases sitting between them. Germline CDR1 is MNHEY and CDR2 is SVGAGI. As DNA, the CDR3 is TGTGCCAGCAGTAAGGGGGTGAGCTACAATGAGCAGTTCTTC. Its protein is CASSKGVSYNEQFF.

This clone was observed a handful of times. The chain recombines TRBV4-3 with TRBJ2-1, with 10 bases lining up with TRBD1. The length of the CDR3 is 15 residues. CDR1 is LGHNA, CDR2 YSLEER, per germline. V was clipped by 3 bases and J by 7 bases; unmatched bases: 6. CDR3 sequence: CASSQGQGWGNEQFF. The CDR3 region has the DNA TGCGCCAGCAGCCAGGGACAGGGGTGGGGGAATGAGCAGTTCTTC.

CDR3 sequence (DNA): TGTGCCAGCAGGTCACCTGGGACTTTAAACGAGCAGTACTTC. This codes for CASRSPGTLNEQYF. The chain links TRBV25-1 to TRBJ2-7; a possible D gene is TRBD2 (6 bases). Germline V gene data show CDR1 as MGHDK and CDR2 as SYGVNS. V was cut by 6 bases and J by 5 bases, with 17 bases left in between. The CDR3 consists of 14 residues.

V gene TRBV27 combines with J gene TRBJ1-5; no firm D call. Germline V gene sequence: CDR1 MNHEY, CDR2 SMNVEV (reference sequence). Trimming pared 8 bases from V and 0 bases from J, leaving 11 bases between. The CDR3 has 14 residues. The chain's CDR3 is CASSQRGSNQPQHF. The CDR3 bases are TGTGCCAGCTCTCAACGGGGTAGCAATCAGCCCCAGCATTTT.

This chain joins TRBV6-5 and TRBJ2-7, with 8 bases fitting TRBD2. Germline CDR1 reads MNHEY; CDR2 reads SVGAGI. Trimming at V came to 4 bases and at J to 2 bases, leaving 10 bases not matched to a gene. This CDR3 has 16 amino acids. The CDR3 here is CASSSHLTSGPYEQYF. CDR3 bases: TGTGCCAGCAGTTCCCACCTAACTAGCGGTCCCTACGAGCAGTACTTC.

This clone has only a few counts. The chain couples TRBV7-9 to TRBJ1-2; 10 bases align to TRBD1. From germline, CDR1 is SEHNR and CDR2 FQNEAQ (reference sequence). V shed 3 bases, J shed 4 bases, and the junction held 11 bases outside the gene matches. The CDR3 totals 17 residues. CDR3 DNA sequence: TGTGCCAGCAGCTTTTTGACCGGGACAGGGGTGGGCTATGGCTACACCTTC. Protein product: CASSFLTGTGVGYGYTF.

This clone came up once. V and J are TRBV11-2 and TRBJ2-1; 9 bases agree with TRBD2. J lost 13 bases, V lost 0 bases, and 7 bases had no gene match. The germline V gene encodes CDR1 SGHAT and CDR2 FQNNGV. The CDR3 runs 14 residues. This CDR3 is CASSLEGGLAEQFF. The CDR3 DNA is TGTGCCAGCAGCTTAGAAGGGGGACTAGCCGAACAGTTCTTC.

V is TRBV5-6 and J is TRBJ2-6; the D is unclear. The length of the CDR3 is 13 residues. The germline CDR1 and CDR2 sequences are SGHDT and YYEEEE. The V and J ends lost 2 bases and 6 bases respectively, with 6 bases between them. As DNA, the CDR3 is TGTGCCAGCAGCTTAACGGTGGCCAACGTCCTGACTTTC. It specifies CASSLTVANVLTF.

V and J are TRBV14 and TRBJ2-4; no clear D gene. The length of the CDR3 is 18 residues. Between the trimmed V and J ends, which lost 2 bases and 1 base, there was a span of 18 bases. Germline V gene data show CDR1 as SGHDN and CDR2 as FVKESK. CDR3 sequence: CASSQIPDSPNAKNIQYF. The CDR3 DNA reads as TGTGCCAGCAGCCAAATCCCCGACTCCCCGAATGCCAAAAACATTCAGTACTTC.

This clone was observed a few times. The rearrangement links TRBV27 to TRBJ1-1, with 8 bases aligning to TRBD1. V lost 8 bases to trimming and J lost 0 bases; unmatched junction nucleotides: 11. The V gene's germline CDR1 is MNHEY and CDR2 SMNVEV (reference sequence). The length of the CDR3 is 16 residues. The CDR3 bases are TGTGCCAGCCGACGGGGGACAGGTTTTCTGAACACTGAAGCTTTCTTT. Its protein product is CASRRGTGFLNTEAFF.

V is TRBV10-2 and J is TRBJ2-7; maybe TRBD1 (5 bases). Germline loops: CDR1 WSHSY, CDR2 SAAADI. The CDR3 sequence is 14 residues long. V was pared by 7 bases and J by 5 bases, with 18 bases between. The CDR3 spells CASTQGSRKDEQYF. In DNA form, the CDR3 reads TGCGCCAGCACCCAGGGCAGTAGGAAGGACGAGCAGTACTTC.

This chain joins TRBV11-3 and TRBJ1-6, with no clear D. Trimming cost V 3 bases and J 0 bases, with 9 bases left between them. Looked up from germline, CDR1 is SGHNT and CDR2 is YENEEA. The CDR3 loop spans 16 amino acids. For the CDR3, the DNA is TGTGCCAGCAGCTTCGCTGGGAGCTCCTATAATTCACCCCTCCACTTT. It specifies CASSFAGSSYNSPLHF. The full variable domain, rest sourced from reference TRBV11-3 and TRBJ1-6, is EAGVVQSPRYKIIEKKQPVAFWCNPISGHNTLYWYLQNLGQGPELLIRYENEEAVDDSQLPKDRFSAERLKGVDSTLKIQPAELGDSAVYLCASSFAGSSYNSPLHFGNGTRLTVT.

The gene calls are TRBV10-2 and TRBJ2-1; D might be TRBD1 (6 bases). V dropped 4 bases and J dropped 0 bases, with 10 bases sitting between them. Looked up from germline, CDR1 is WSHSY and CDR2 is SAAADI. The CDR3 has 15 amino acids. The CDR3 here is CASSGADSSYNEQFF. CDR3 bases: TGCGCCAGCAGTGGAGCGGACAGCTCCTACAATGAGCAGTTCTTC.

V and J are TRBV29-1 and TRBJ2-3; the D is unclear. Between the trimmed V and J ends, which lost 0 bases and 0 bases, there was a span of 10 bases. This CDR3 region has 15 residues. CDR1 and CDR2 (germline): SQVTM, ANQGSEA. In nucleotides, the CDR3 is TGCAGCGTTGAAGATTACGTTACTAGCACAGATACGCAGTATTTT. Translated, it gives CSVEDYVTSTDTQYF.

The genes are TRBV18 and TRBJ2-5, with D possibly TRBD1 on 5 matching bases. The V gene's germline CDR1 is KGHSH and CDR2 LQKENI. The V end lost 4 bases, the J end lost 1 base, and 7 bases lay between the germline ends. The CDR3 consists of 13 residues. CDR3 loop: CASSLDSQETQYF. The CDR3 DNA is TGTGCCAGCTCACTTGACAGCCAAGAGACCCAGTACTTC.

The rearrangement joins TRBV4-1 to TRBJ2-1; D is unresolved. V lost 1 base, J lost 9 bases, and 19 bases lay in between. CDR3 length equals 16 residues. The germline CDR1 and CDR2 sequences are MGHRA and YSYEKL. CDR3 coding DNA: TGCGCCAGCAGCCAAGTAGTAACCCCAATGTGGTTTGAGCAGTTCTTC. Its protein product is CASSQVVTPMWFEQFF.

Remarks on this clone: At the DNA level, this CDR3 is encoded by other sequences in the same sample as well. The rearrangement links TRBV5-6 to TRBJ1-1; TRBD1 aligns across 7 bases. The germline V gene encodes CDR1 SGHDT and CDR2 YYEEEE. J gave up 1 base and V 0 bases, and 3 bases lay outside the gene matches. There are 15 residues in the CDR3. The DNA of the CDR3 is TGTGCCAGCAGCTTGGGACAGGGATGGAACACTGAAGCTTTCTTT. The encoded protein is CASSLGQGWNTEAFF. Based on the CDR3 plus reference TRBV5-6 and TRBJ1-1, the full variable domain is DAGVTQSPTHLIKTRGQQVTLRCSPKSGHDTVSWYQQALGQGPQFIFQYYEEEERQRGNFPDRFSGHQFPNYSSELNVNALLLGDSALYLCASSLGQGWNTEAFFGQGTRLTVV.

This chain uses TRBV27 with TRBJ2-7; 7 bases align to TRBD1. CDR3 length: 14 residues. CDR1 is MNHEY and CDR2 is SMNVEV in the germline V gene (reference sequence). The junction had 4 bases not matched to a gene; V was cut back by 2 bases and J by 3 bases. CDR3 in DNA: TGTGCCAGCAGTTTAGGGCAGGGGGACTACGAGCAGTACTTC. Translated, it gives CASSLGQGDYEQYF.

The genes are TRBV19 and TRBJ2-3; possible D gene TRBD1, 5 bases. The germline gives CDR1 LNHDA, CDR2 SQIVND (reference sequence). V was clipped by 4 bases and J by 4 bases, with 12 bases between them. This CDR3 spans 14 amino acids. The CDR3 region has the DNA TGTGCCAGTAGTAAGATCCTAGGGGCAGATACGCAGTATTTT. Residues: CASSKILGADTQYF.

This clone was observed a single time. This chain uses TRBV29-1 with TRBJ2-5, with 7 bases matching TRBD2. Trimming at V came to 4 bases and at J to 2 bases, leaving 4 bases not matched to a gene. CDR3 size: 13 residues. CDR1 is SQVTM and CDR2 is ANQGSEA in the germline V gene. CDR3 sequence (DNA): TGCAGCGTTGGGCTAGCGGCGCAAGAGACCCAGTACTTC. Translation gives CSVGLAAQETQYF.